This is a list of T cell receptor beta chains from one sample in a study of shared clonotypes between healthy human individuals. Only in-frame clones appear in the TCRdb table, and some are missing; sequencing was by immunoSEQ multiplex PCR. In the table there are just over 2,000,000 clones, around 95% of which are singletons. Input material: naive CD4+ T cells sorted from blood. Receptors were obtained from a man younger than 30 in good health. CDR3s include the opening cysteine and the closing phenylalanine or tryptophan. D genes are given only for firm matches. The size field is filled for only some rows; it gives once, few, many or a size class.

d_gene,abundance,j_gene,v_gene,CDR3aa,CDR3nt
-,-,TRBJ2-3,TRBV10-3,CAISDSLVRLSDTQYF,TGTGCCATCAGTGATTCTTTGGTGAGACTGTCAGATACGCAGTATTTT
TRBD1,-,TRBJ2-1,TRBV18,CASSPLGTGGLNEQFF,TGTGCCAGCTCACCACTGGGAACAGGGGGTCTCAATGAGCAGTTCTTC
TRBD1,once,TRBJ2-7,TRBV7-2,CASSFSGQTSYEQYF,TGTGCCAGCAGCTTCTCGGGACAGACTTCCTACGAGCAGTACTTC
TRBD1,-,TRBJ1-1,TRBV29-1,CSGMGQLNTEAFF,TGCAGCGGGATGGGACAGTTGAACACTGAAGCTTTCTTT
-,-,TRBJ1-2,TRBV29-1,CSVGQGRGGYTF,TGCAGCGTTGGCCAGGGGAGGGGCGGCTACACCTTC
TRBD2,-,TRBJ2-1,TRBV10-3,CAITPGGFNEQFF,TGTGCCATCACTCCGGGAGGGTTCAATGAGCAGTTCTTC
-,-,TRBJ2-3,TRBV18,CASSPRGVGTDTQYF,TGTGCCAGCTCACCACGGGGGGTGGGCACAGATACGCAGTATTTT
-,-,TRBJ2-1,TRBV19,CASSIQGTLSYNEQFF,TGTGCCAGTAGTATTCAGGGGACACTCTCCTACAATGAGCAGTTCTTC
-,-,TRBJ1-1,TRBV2,CASCRILNTEAFF,TGTGCCAGCTGCCGGATCCTGAACACTGAAGCTTTCTTT
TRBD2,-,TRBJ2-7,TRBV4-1,CASSQDAAGVSYEQYF,TGCGCCAGCAGCCAAGATGCGGCGGGGGTTTCCTACGAGCAGTACTTC
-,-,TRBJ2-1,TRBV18,CASSPQTVSYNEQFF,TGTGCCAGCTCACCCCAGACAGTCTCCTACAATGAGCAGTTCTTC
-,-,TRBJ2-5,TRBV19,CATSSAGLETQYF,TGTGCCACCTCCTCGGCAGGCCTGGAGACCCAGTACTTC
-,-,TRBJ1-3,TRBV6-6,CASRNPGGSGNTIYF,TGTGCCAGCAGGAACCCGGGGGGGAGTGGAAACACCATATATTTT
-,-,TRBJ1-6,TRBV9,CASSVVYTGSYNSPLHF,TGTGCCAGCAGCGTAGTCTACACCGGCTCCTATAATTCACCCCTCCACTTT
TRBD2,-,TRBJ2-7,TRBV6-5,CASSYTLAVNYEQYF,TGTGCCAGCAGTTACACACTAGCGGTTAATTACGAGCAGTACTTC
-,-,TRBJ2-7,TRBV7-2,CASSLIAVGYEQYF,TGTGCCAGCAGCTTAATAGCTGTGGGCTACGAGCAGTACTTC
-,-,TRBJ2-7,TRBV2,CASSERGYEQYF,TGTGCCAGCAGTGAGAGGGGCTACGAGCAGTACTTC
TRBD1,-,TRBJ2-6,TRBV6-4,CASSPGTGDYYSGANVLTF,TGTGCCAGCAGCCCTGGGACAGGGGATTATTACTCTGGGGCCAACGTCCTGACTTTC
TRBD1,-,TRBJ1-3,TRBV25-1,CASQSPVGTEAGNTIYF,TGTGCCAGCCAGTCCCCCGTGGGGACAGAGGCTGGAAACACCATATATTTT
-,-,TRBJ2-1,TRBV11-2,CASSLDRAVNEQFF,TGTGCCAGCAGCTTAGACAGGGCGGTCAATGAGCAGTTCTTC
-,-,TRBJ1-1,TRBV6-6,CASGGTDTEAFF,TGTGCCAGCGGGGGCACAGACACTGAAGCTTTCTTT
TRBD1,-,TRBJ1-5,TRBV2,CASRVDRGFNQPQHF,TGTGCCAGCAGGGTGGACAGGGGTTTCAATCAGCCCCAGCATTTT
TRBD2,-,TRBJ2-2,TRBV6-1,CASSEIRLAVLGELFF,TGTGCCAGCAGTGAAATTAGGCTAGCGGTTCTCGGGGAGCTGTTTTTT
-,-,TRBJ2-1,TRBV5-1,CASSLTLSSSYNEQFF,TGCGCCAGCAGCTTGACTCTATCTAGCTCCTACAATGAGCAGTTCTTC
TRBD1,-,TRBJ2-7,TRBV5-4,CASSSGTGPYEQYF,TGTGCCAGCAGCTCCGGGACAGGTCCCTACGAGCAGTACTTC
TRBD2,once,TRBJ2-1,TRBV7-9,CAGGPTSGKIYNEQFF,TGTGCCGGGGGACCCACTAGCGGGAAGATCTACAATGAGCAGTTCTTC
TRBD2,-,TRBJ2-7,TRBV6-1,CASSDRTSASYEQYF,TGTGCCAGCAGTGACCGGACTAGCGCATCCTACGAGCAGTACTTC
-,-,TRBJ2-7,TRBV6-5,CASTRGRYEQYF,TGTGCCAGCACGCGGGGCCGCTACGAGCAGTACTTC
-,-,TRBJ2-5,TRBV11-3,CASSLNSLATQYF,TGTGCCAGCAGCCTAAACTCCCTTGCTACCCAGTACTTC
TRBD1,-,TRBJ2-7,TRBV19,CASRRDRDSYEQYF,TGTGCCAGTAGGAGGGACAGGGACTCCTACGAGCAGTACTTC
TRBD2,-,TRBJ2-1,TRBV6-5,CASSYRGTSGGYEQFF,TGTGCCAGCAGTTACCGCGGGACTAGCGGGGGTTATGAGCAGTTCTTC
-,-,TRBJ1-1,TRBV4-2,CASRGEGTEAFF,TGTGCCAGCAGAGGGGAGGGCACTGAAGCTTTCTTT
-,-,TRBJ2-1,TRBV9,CASSRAWDEQFF,TGTGCCAGCAGCCGCGCCTGGGATGAGCAGTTCTTC
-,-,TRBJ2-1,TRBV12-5,CASGFTGTQFF,TGTGCTAGTGGTTTCACTGGTACGCAGTTCTTC
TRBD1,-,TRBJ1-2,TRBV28,CASSATGGGYGYTF,TGTGCCAGCAGTGCCACAGGGGGAGGCTATGGCTACACCTTC
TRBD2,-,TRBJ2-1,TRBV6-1,CASSAEVAGGGNEQFF,TGTGCCAGCAGTGCGGAGGTGGCGGGAGGGGGCAATGAGCAGTTCTTC
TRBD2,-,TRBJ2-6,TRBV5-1,CASSLPSGTSSGANVLTF,TGCGCCAGCAGCTTGCCTAGCGGGACGAGCTCTGGGGCCAACGTCCTGACTTTC
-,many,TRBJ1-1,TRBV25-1,CASSESNLAAGEGTEAFF,TGTGCCAGCAGTGAATCGAACCTTGCGGCCGGTGAGGGCACTGAAGCTTTCTTT
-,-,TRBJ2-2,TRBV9,CASSVSSNTGELFF,TGTGCCAGCAGCGTCTCGTCGAACACCGGGGAGCTGTTTTTT
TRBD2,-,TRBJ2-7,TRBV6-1,CASSVLAGGKNEQYF,TGTGCCAGCAGTGTCTTAGCGGGAGGGAAGAACGAGCAGTACTTC
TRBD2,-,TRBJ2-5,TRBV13,CASSPTGTSGGLEETQYF,TGTGCCAGCAGCCCAACAGGGACTAGCGGGGGGTTGGAAGAGACCCAGTACTTC
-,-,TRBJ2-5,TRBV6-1,CASAGHFQETQYF,TGTGCCAGCGCCGGACACTTCCAAGAGACCCAGTACTTC
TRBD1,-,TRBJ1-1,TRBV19,CASRDRGMNTEAFF,TGTGCCAGTAGGGACAGGGGTATGAACACTGAAGCTTTCTTT
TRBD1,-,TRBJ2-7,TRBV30,CAWSGQASEQYF,TGTGCCTGGAGCGGACAGGCCTCCGAGCAGTACTTC
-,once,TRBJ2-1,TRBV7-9,CASSLDLASHEQFF,TGTGCCAGCAGCTTAGACTTGGCGTCCCATGAGCAGTTCTTC
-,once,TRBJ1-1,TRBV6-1,CASSERGIKTEAFF,TGTGCCAGCAGTGAACGGGGGATAAAGACTGAAGCTTTCTTT
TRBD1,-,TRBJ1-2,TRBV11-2,CASSTRGQGAVYGYTF,TGTGCCAGCAGCACCAGGGGACAGGGGGCCGTCTATGGCTACACCTTC
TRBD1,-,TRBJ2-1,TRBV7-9,CASSLGTVLLGDEQFF,TGTGCCAGCAGCCTGGGGACAGTGCTTTTGGGGGATGAGCAGTTCTTC
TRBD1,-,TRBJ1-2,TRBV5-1,CASSIGRDRETGYTF,TGCGCCAGCAGCATTGGCCGGGACAGGGAAACCGGCTACACCTTC